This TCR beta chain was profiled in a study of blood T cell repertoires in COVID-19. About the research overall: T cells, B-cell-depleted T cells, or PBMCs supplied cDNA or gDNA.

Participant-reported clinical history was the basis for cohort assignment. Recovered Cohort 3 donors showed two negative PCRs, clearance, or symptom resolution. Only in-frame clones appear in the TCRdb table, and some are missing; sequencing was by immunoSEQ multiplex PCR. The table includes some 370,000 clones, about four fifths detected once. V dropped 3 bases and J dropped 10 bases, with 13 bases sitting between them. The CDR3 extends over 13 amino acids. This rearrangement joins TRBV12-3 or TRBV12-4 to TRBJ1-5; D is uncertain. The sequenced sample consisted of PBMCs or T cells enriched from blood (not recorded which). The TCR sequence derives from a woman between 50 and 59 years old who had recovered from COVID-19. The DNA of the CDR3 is TGTGCCAGCAGTTTGAGTCAGGTCATCCCCCAGCATTTT. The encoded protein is CASSLSQVIPQHF.